This TCR beta chain was observed in a study of shared clonotypes between healthy human individuals. The overall study: Each donor's CD4 naive and CD4 memory cells filled three plates apiece, CD8 naive two, and CD8 memory one.

The length of the CDR3 is 16 residues. CDR1 is MNHEY, CDR2 SMNVEV, per germline (reference sequence). V trimming: 5 bases; J trimming: 5 bases; junction bases outside the gene matches: 12. Donors, healthy HIV-negative adults, lacked recent acute infections or vaccinations. Assay execution proceeded at the deep level. Using immunoSEQ multiplex PCR, the repertoire was profiled, and TCRdb retains in-frame clones only, with some absent. Among a few million clones, more than 80% were seen once, and the ten largest hold 0.35% to 0.45%. Sequencing was performed on naive CD4+ T cells from PBMCs. Subset meaning: CD45RA+ positively selected. The sequence came from a man aged 18 to 29 in good health. Some clones in this sample may be carry-over from other donors' samples. V is TRBV27 and J is TRBJ2-7; 10 bases line up with TRBD2. Here the CDR3 reads CASSTTERGGFHEQYF. CDR3 sequence (DNA): TGTGCCAGCAGTACCACCGAGCGGGGGGGTTTCCACGAGCAGTACTTC.